This TCR beta chain derives from a study of T cell changes during pregnancy in multiple sclerosis. Data came from immunoSEQ multiplex PCR; TCRdb stores just in-frame clones and leaves some out. Here the sample spans 69,000 or so clones, 85% to 95% being singletons. Germline values: CDR1 LNHDA, CDR2 SQIVND (reference sequence). The CDR3 has 14 residues. With 3 bases removed from V and 6 bases from J, the gap between germline ends came to 13 bases. This sequence joins TRBV19 and TRBJ2-3, with no clear D. Material: peripheral blood, obtained before pregnancy. The sequence derives from a female donor with multiple sclerosis, enrolled in a pregnancy study. The CDR3 spells CASSMRQLSDTQYF. In DNA, the CDR3 is TGTGCCAGTAGTATGAGGCAGTTAAGCGATACGCAGTATTTT.